The T cell receptor beta chain under discussion was sequenced for a study of STAT3 mutations in large granular lymphocyte leukemia. As regards this clone: The target antigen is unknown.

Study-wide results and limits: Variable sampling intervals and differing treatment regimens complicated linking therapy response to TCR clonal burden changes. Every T-LGLL patient had at least one immunodominant TCRbeta clonotype.

The repertoire was sequenced with immunoSEQ multiplex PCR; TCRdb's copy has only in-frame clones and lacks some. Among 40,000 to 50,000 clones listed, about 81% were seen once. The CDR3 loop spans 16 amino acids. V lost 6 bases to trimming and J lost 5 bases; unmatched junction nucleotides: 10. Per the germline V gene, CDR1 is SEHNR and CDR2 is FQNEAQ (reference sequence). This chain connects TRBV7-9 to TRBJ1-6; TRBD1 matches at 7 bases. The clonotype was recovered from a human donor with T large granular lymphocyte leukemia. Some clones in this sample may be carry-over from other donors' samples. The sequencing sample was made of PBMCs. CDR3 sequence: CASRLGQELNNSPLHF. DNA of the CDR3: TGTGCCAGCAGGCTCGGACAGGAGCTTAATAATTCACCCCTCCACTTT.